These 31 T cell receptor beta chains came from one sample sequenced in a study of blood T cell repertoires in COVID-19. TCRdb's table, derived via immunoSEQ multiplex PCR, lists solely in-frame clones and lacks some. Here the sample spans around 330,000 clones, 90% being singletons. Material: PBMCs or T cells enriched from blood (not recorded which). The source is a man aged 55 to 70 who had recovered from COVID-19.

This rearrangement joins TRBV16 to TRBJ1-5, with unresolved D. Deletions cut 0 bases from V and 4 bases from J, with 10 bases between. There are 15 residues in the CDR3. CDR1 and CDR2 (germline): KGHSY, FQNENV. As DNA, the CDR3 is TGTGCCAGCAGCCAATCGGGCAGGTCAAATCAGCCCCAGCATTTT. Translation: CASSQSGRSNQPQHF.

The CDR3 coding sequence is TGCGCCAGCAGTCTGTCCCCGAAAGGGGGCGGTTATACCACTGAAGCTTTCTTT. Encoded protein: CASSLSPKGGGYTTEAFF. The chain uses TRBV5-1 and TRBJ1-1; 7 bases map to TRBD1. The germline V gene has CDR1 SGHRS and CDR2 YFSETQ. The CDR3 spans 18 residues. V gave up 5 bases and J gave up 4 bases; unmatched junction bases: 20. Drawing the rest from reference TRBV5-1 and TRBJ1-1, the complete variable domain is KAGVTQTPRYLIKTRGQQVTLSCSPISGHRSVSWYQQTPGQGLQFLFEYFSETQRNKGNFPGRFSGRQFSNSRSEMNVSTLELGDSALYLCASSLSPKGGGYTTEAFFGQGTRLTVV.

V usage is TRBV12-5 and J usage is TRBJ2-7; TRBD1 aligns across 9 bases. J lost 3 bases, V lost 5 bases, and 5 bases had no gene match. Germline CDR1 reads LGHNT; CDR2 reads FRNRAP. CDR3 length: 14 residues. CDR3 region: CASGKGTGFYEQYF. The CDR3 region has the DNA TGTGCTAGTGGTAAAGGGACAGGGTTCTACGAGCAGTACTTC.

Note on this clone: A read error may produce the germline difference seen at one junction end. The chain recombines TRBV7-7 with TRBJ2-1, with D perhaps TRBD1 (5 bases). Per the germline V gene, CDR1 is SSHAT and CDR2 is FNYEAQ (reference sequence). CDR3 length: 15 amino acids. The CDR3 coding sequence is TGTGCTAGCAGCGCCTCCCTAGGGGTAGGCTATGAGCAGTTCTTC. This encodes CASSASLGVGYEQFF. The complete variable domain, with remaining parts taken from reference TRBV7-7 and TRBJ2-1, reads GAGVSQSPRYKVTKRGQDVTLRCDPISSHATLYWYQQALGQGPEFLTYFNYEAQPDKSGLPSDRFSAERPEGSISTLTIQRTEQRDSAMYRCASSASLGVGYEQFFGPGTRLTVL.

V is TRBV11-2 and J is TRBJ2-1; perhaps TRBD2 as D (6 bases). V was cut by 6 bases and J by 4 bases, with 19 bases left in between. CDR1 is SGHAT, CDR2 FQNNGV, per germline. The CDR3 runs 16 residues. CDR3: CASRLAGRLAYNEQFF. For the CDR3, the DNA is TGTGCCAGCAGGCTGGCAGGGAGGCTAGCTTACAATGAGCAGTTCTTC.

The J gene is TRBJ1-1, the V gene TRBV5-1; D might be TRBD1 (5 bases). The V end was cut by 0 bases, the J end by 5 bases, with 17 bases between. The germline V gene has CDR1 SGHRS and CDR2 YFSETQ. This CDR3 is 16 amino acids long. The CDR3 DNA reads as TGCGCCAGCAGCTTGGGTTTCGGGCAGGGAAAAACTGAAGCTTTCTTT. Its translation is CASSLGFGQGKTEAFF.

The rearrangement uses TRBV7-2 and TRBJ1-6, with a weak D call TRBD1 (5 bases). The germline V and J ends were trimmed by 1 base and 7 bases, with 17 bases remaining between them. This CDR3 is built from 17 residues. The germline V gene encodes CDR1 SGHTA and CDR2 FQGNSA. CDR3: CASSLGRGGERNSPLHF. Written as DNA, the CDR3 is TGTGCCAGCAGCTTAGGCCGGGGGGGGGAGCGGAATTCACCCCTCCACTTT.

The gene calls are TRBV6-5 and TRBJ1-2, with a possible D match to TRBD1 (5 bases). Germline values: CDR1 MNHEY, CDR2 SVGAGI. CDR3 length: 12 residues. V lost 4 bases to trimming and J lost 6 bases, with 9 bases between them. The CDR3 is CASSSQGNGYTF. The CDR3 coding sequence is TGTGCCAGCAGTTCTCAGGGTAATGGCTACACCTTC.

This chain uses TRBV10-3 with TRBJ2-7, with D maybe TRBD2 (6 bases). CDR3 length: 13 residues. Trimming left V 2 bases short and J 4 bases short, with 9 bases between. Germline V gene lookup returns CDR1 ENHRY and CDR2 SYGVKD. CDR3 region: CAISEAGGYEQYF. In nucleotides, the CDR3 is TGTGCCATCAGTGAGGCTGGGGGGTACGAGCAGTACTTC.

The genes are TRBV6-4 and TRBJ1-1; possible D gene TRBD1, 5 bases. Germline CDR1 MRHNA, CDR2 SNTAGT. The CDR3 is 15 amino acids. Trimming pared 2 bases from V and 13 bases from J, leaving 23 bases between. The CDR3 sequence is CASSDDSRSLPKLFF. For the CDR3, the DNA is TGTGCCAGCAGTGACGACAGCCGCAGTCTTCCCAAGCTTTTCTTT.

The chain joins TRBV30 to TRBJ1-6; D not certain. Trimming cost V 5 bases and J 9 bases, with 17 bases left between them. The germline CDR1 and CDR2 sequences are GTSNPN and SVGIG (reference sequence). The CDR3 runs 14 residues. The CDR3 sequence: CAWDYGRGISPLHF. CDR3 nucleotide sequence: TGTGCCTGGGATTACGGTCGCGGGATTTCACCCCTCCACTTT.

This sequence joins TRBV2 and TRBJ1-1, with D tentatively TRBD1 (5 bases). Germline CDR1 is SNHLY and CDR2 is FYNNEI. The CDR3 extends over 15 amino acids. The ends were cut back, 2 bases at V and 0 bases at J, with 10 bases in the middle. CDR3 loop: CASSESRGMNTEAFF. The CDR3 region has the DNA TGTGCCAGCAGTGAATCGCGGGGCATGAACACTGAAGCTTTCTTT. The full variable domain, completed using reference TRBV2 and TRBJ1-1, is EPEVTQTPSHQVTQMGQEVILRCVPISNHLYFYWYRQILGQKVEFLVSFYNNEISEKSEIFDDQFSVERPDGSNFTLKIRSTKLEDSAMYFCASSESRGMNTEAFFGQGTRLTVV.

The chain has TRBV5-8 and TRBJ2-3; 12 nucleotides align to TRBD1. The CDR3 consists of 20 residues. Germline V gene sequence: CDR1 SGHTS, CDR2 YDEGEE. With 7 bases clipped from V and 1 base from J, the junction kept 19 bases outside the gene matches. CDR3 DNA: TGTGCCAGCTCCAAACCCACCGGGACAGGGGGCATTTTCGGCACAGATACGCAGTATTTT. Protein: CASSKPTGTGGIFGTDTQYF.

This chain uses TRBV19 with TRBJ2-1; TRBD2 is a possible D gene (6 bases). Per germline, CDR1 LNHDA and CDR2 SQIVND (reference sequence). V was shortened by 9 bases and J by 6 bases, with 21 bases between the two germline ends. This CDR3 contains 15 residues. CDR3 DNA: TGTGCCAGCGCACCGCGGGGATTACAATTCAATGAGCAGTTCTTC. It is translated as CASAPRGLQFNEQFF.

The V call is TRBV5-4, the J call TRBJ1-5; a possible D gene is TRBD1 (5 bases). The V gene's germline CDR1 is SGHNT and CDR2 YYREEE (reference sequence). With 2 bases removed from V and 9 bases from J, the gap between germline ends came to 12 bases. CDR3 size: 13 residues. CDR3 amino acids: CASSLAGSGPQHF. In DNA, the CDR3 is TGTGCCAGCAGCTTAGCAGGGTCCGGGCCCCAGCATTTT. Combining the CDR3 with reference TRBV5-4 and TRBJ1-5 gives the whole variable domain ETGVTQSPTHLIKTRGQQVTLRCSSQSGHNTVSWYQQALGQGPQFIFQYYREEENGRGNFPPRFSGLQFPNYSSELNVNALELDDSALYLCASSLAGSGPQHFGDGTRLSIL.

The CDR3 here is CASSSGTRSTDTQYF. In nucleotides, the CDR3 is TGTGCCAGCAGCTCCGGGACTAGGAGTACAGATACGCAGTATTTT. The chain uses TRBV7-3 and TRBJ2-3; 8 bases line up with TRBD2. CDR3 length equals 15 residues. Trimming at V came to 4 bases and at J to 3 bases, leaving 6 bases not matched to a gene. CDR1 is SGHTA, CDR2 FQGTGA, per germline.

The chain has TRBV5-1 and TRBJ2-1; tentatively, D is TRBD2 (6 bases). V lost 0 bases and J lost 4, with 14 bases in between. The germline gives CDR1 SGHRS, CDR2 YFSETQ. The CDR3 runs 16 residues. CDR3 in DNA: TGCGCCAGCAGCTTGGACGCGGGACGTTATTACAATGAGCAGTTCTTC. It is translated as CASSLDAGRYYNEQFF.

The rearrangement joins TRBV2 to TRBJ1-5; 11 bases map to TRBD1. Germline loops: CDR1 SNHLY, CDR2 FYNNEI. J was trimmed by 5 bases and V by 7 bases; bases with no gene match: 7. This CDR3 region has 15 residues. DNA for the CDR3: TGTGCCAGCACCGTCGGACAGGGGGCGTATCAGCCCCAGCATTTT. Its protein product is CASTVGQGAYQPQHF. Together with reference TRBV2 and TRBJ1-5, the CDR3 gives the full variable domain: EPEVTQTPSHQVTQMGQEVILRCVPISNHLYFYWYRQILGQKVEFLVSFYNNEISEKSEIFDDQFSVERPDGSNFTLKIRSTKLEDSAMYFCASTVGQGAYQPQHFGDGTRLSIL.

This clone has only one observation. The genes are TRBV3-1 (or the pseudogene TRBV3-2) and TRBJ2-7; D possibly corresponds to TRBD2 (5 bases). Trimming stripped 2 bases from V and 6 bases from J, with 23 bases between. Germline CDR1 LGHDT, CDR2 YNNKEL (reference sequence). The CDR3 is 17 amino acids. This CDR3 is CASSQPPRQRRACEQYF. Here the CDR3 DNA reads TGTGCCAGCAGCCAACCACCCCGGCAGCGGAGAGCCTGCGAGCAGTACTTC.

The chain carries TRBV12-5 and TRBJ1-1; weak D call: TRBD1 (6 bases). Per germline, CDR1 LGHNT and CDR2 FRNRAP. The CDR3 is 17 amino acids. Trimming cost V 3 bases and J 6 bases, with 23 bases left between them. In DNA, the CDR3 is TGTGCTAGTGGTTTCCTCCCGACTCAGGGGATGGTCCCTGAAGCTTTCTTT. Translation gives CASGFLPTQGMVPEAFF.

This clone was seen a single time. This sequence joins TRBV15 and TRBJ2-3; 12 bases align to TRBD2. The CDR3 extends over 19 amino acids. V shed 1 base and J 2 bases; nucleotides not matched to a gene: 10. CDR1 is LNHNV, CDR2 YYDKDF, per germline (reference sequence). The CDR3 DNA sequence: TGTGCCACCAGCAGAGCCAGGGCTAGCGGGGGGGTCCCCACAGATACGCAGTATTTT. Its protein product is CATSRARASGGVPTDTQYF.

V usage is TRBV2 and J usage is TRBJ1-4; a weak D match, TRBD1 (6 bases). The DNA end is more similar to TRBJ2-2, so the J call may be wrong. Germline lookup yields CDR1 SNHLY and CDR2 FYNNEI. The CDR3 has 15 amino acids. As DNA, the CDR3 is TGTGCCAGCAAGCTACAGACAGGCCCCACAGAGGAGCTGTTTTTT. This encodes CASKLQTGPTEELFF.

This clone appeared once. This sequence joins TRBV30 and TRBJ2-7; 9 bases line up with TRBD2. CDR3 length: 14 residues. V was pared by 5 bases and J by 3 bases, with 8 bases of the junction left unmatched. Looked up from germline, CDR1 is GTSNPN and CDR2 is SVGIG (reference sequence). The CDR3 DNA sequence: TGTGCCTGGTCTCGGGCTAGCGGGATCTACGAGCAGTACTTC. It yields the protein CAWSRASGIYEQYF. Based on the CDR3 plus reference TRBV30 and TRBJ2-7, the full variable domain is SQTIHQWPATLVQPVGSPLSLECTVEGTSNPNLYWYRQAAGRGLQLLFYSVGIGQISSEVPQNLSASRPQDRQFILSSKKLLLSDSGFYLCAWSRASGIYEQYFGPGTRLTVT.

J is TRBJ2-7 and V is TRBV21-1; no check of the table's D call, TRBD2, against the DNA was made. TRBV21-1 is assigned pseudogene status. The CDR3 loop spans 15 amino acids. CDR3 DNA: TGTGCCAGCAGCACGGCTGCAGACGGACTCTACGAGCAGTACTTC. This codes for CASSTAADGLYEQYF.

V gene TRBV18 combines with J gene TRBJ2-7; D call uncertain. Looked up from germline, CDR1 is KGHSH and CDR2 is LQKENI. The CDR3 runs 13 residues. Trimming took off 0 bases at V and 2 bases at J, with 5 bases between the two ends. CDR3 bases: TGTGCCAGCTCACCACCGTCCACCTACGAGCAGTACTTC. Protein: CASSPPSTYEQYF. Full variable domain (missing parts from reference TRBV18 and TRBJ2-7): NAGVMQNPRHLVRRRGQEARLRCSPMKGHSHVYWYRQLPEEGLKFMVYLQKENIIDESGMPKERFSAEFPKEGPSILRIQQVVRGDSAAYFCASSPPSTYEQYFGPGTRLTVT.

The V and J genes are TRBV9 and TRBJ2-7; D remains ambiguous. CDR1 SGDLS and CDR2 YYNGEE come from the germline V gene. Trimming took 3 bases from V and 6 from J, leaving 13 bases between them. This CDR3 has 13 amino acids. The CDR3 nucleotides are TGTGCCAGCAGCGGCGGTGAGTGGAGCGAGCAGTACTTC. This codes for CASSGGEWSEQYF.

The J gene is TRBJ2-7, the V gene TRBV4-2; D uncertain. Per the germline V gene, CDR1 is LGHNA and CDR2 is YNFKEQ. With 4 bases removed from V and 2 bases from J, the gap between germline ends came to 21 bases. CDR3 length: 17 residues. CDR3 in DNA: TGTGCCAGCAGCCTTCGTTGGTCCCTGGCGGCTACCTACGAGCAGTACTTC. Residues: CASSLRWSLAATYEQYF.

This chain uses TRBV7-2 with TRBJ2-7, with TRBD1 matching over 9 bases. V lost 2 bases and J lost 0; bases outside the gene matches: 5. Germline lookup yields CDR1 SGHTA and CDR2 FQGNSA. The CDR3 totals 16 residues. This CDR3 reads CASSLLWTGVSYEQYF. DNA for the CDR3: TGTGCCAGCAGCTTACTTTGGACAGGGGTCTCCTACGAGCAGTACTTC.

CDR3 residues: CASSLGGVNQETQYF. The CDR3 DNA sequence: TGCGCCAGCAGCTTGGGCGGTGTGAACCAAGAGACCCAGTACTTC. This sequence joins TRBV5-1 and TRBJ2-5, with D uncertain. CDR1 is SGHRS and CDR2 is YFSETQ in the germline V gene. This CDR3 is 15 amino acids long. V gave up 0 bases and J gave up 0 bases, with 9 bases separating them.

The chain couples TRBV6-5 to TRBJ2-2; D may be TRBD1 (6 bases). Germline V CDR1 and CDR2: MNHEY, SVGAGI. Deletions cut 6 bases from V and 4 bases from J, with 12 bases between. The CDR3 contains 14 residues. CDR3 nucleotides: TGTGCCAGCAGACCCACAGGGCTCACCGGGGAGCTGTTTTTT. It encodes CASRPTGLTGELFF.

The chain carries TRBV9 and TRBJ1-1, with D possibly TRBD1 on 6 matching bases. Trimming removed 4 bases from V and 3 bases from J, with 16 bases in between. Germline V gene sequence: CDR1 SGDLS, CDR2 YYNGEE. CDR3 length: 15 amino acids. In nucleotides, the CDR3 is TGTGCCAGCAGCCCCTCGCAGGGGAGTTACACTGAAGCTTTCTTT. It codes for CASSPSQGSYTEAFF.